This TCR beta chain is from a study of cytomegalovirus exposure and HLA in healthy donors. Study as a whole: A data release that came early held tens of millions of unique TCRs from HLA-typed donors.

General study results and limits: Serostatus for CMV was the only available immune exposure information.

The junction had 5 bases not matched to a gene; V was cut back by 4 bases and J by 0 bases. CDR1 is SGHRS and CDR2 is YFSETQ in the germline V gene. This CDR3 is built from 15 residues. Primers included in the PCR were 60 Vbeta and 13 Jbeta primers. Assay used: immunoSEQ multiplex PCR; TCRdb lists only in-frame clones, some missing. The data contain under 250,000 clones, roughly 84% of them singletons. Details on this clone: Its cognate antigen is unknown. The sample has other DNA sequences that encode this CDR3 too.

Source material: PBMCs. The source of this sequence is a girl aged 2-10 years in good health and CMV-seronegative. The chain carries TRBV5-1 and TRBJ1-1, with 8 positions matching TRBD1. The CDR3 bases are TGCGCCAGCAGCCCTCGACAGGGGATGAACACTGAAGCTTTCTTT. It codes for CASSPRQGMNTEAFF.